This TCR beta chain was recorded in a study of T-cell memory formation after mild COVID-19. This CDR3 spans 14 amino acids. Trimming cost V 1 base and J 5 bases, with 8 bases left between them. CDR1 is MNHEY and CDR2 is SVGEGT in the germline V gene. Many counts were recorded for this clonotype. TCRdb processed the 5' RACE reads anew with MiXCR; each CDR3 protein has one entry. The repertoire holds 45,000 to 65,000 distinct CDR3 sequences, approximately 9% seen once, with roughly 10% in the top ten. Sequenced material: PBMCs or a T cell subset sorted from them (not recorded which). The origin of this receptor is an adult woman who had mild COVID-19 (a few samples of this study predate the infection). Cell type and time point are not known. The rearrangement joins TRBV6-2 or TRBV6-3 to TRBJ2-2; D is possibly TRBD1 (6 bases). The CDR3 loop reads CASSYFQGTGELFF. The CDR3 DNA follows: TGTGCCAGCAGTTACTTCCAGGGGACCGGGGAGCTGTTTTTT.